The 9 T cell receptor beta chains presented below share a single source sample, sequenced in a study of CD8+ T cells in alopecia areata. Extracted RNA was reverse transcribed, and the resulting cDNA served as sequencing template. Sequencing used immunoSEQ multiplex PCR; TCRdb keeps in-frame clones, though not all of them. Of 70,000 to 95,000 clones in the sample, just over 50% were seen once. The sample was NKG2D-high CD8+ T cells sorted from blood. The receptors stem from a human donor with alopecia areata.

The V call is TRBV4-1, the J call TRBJ1-1; 7 bases line up with TRBD1. Germline V gene lookup returns CDR1 MGHRA and CDR2 YSYEKL. This CDR3 has 15 residues. V was clipped by 4 bases and J by 3 bases; unmatched bases: 8. As DNA, the CDR3 is TGCGCCAGCAGCCCGGAGACAGGGAGGGACACTGAAGCTTTCTTT. Protein: CASSPETGRDTEAFF.

This clone has more than one count but fewer than ten. V and J are TRBV28 and TRBJ2-7; 7 nucleotides align to TRBD1. V lost 6 bases, J lost 0 bases, and 11 bases stayed unmatched. This CDR3 comprises 16 residues. Germline lookup yields CDR1 MDHEN and CDR2 SYDVKM. For the CDR3, the DNA is TGTGCCAGCAGCCCCAGACAGGGAACGTTCTCCTACGAGCAGTACTTC. Translated: CASSPRQGTFSYEQYF.

This clone was seen a handful of times. The chain is built from TRBV4-1 and TRBJ1-1; no clear D gene. V lost 0 bases and J 3 bases, leaving 5 bases between the germline ends. CDR1 MGHRA and CDR2 YSYEKL come from the germline V gene. The CDR3 runs to 13 residues. The CDR3 region has the DNA TGCGCCAGCAGCCAAGATCGAGACACTGAAGCTTTCTTT. Encoded protein: CASSQDRDTEAFF.

The chain is built from TRBV4-3 and TRBJ2-6, with D possibly TRBD1 on 6 matching bases. This CDR3 has 17 residues. Germline values: CDR1 LGHNA, CDR2 YSLEER. The germline V and J ends were trimmed by 1 base and 2 bases, with 12 bases remaining between them. CDR3 sequence (DNA): TGCGCCAGCAGCCAAGCCCCTGGGGGCCCTGGGGCCAACGTCCTGACTTTC. Translation: CASSQAPGGPGANVLTF.

This clone was picked up a small number of times. V gene TRBV7-8 combines with J gene TRBJ2-7, with TRBD2 matching 7 bases. This CDR3 spans 15 amino acids. With V trimmed by 1 base and J by 2 bases, 5 bases remained unmatched. Germline assignment: CDR1 SGHVS and CDR2 FQNEAQ. For the CDR3, the DNA is TGTGCCAGCAGCTTAGGCGGCGGGAGTACCTACGAGCAGTACTTC. Protein product: CASSLGGGSTYEQYF.

This chain connects TRBV9 to TRBJ2-7; 10 bases align to TRBD1. V was pared by 4 bases and J by 3 bases, with 4 bases of the junction left unmatched. CDR1 and CDR2 (germline): SGDLS, YYNGEE. The length of the CDR3 is 14 residues. The CDR3 here is CASSPRDRGYEQYF. The CDR3 DNA reads TGTGCCAGCAGCCCCCGGGACAGGGGCTACGAGCAGTACTTC.

This CDR3 reads CASSFNSNHEQYF. In DNA, the CDR3 is TGTGCCAGCAGTTTCAACAGTAACCACGAGCAGTACTTC. This chain uses TRBV27 with TRBJ2-7, with D unclear. CDR1 MNHEY and CDR2 SMNVEV come from the germline V gene (reference sequence). This CDR3 is built from 13 residues. The germline V and J ends were trimmed by 3 bases and 5 bases, with 11 bases remaining between them.

This clone was recorded a few times. CDR3 loop: CAHGPEQFF. As DNA, the CDR3 is TGTGCCCACGGACCTGAGCAGTTCTTC. This sequence joins TRBV2 and TRBJ2-1; D not certain. This CDR3 region has 9 residues. Germline CDR1 reads SNHLY; CDR2 reads FYNNEI. V lost 11 bases and J lost 9, with 8 bases in between.

V and J are TRBV29-1 and TRBJ2-7, with 7 bases that match TRBD1. Germline V gene sequence: CDR1 SQVTM, CDR2 ANQGSEA. V lost 6 bases, J lost 1 base, and 3 bases stayed unmatched. This CDR3 has 12 amino acids. CDR3 DNA: TGCAGCGTCCAGACAGGGTCCTACGAGCAGTACTTC. It encodes CSVQTGSYEQYF.